This T cell receptor (beta chain) was recovered during a study of cytomegalovirus exposure and HLA in healthy donors. Overall study context: The same platform was used for the 130 or so validation repertoires as for the approximately 670 first-cohort repertoires, as reported in a later analysis. Study-level results: The tendency of first-cohort TCR clusters to co-occur in the roughly 120 validation repertoires was identified by a subsequent analysis. Reportedly, cytomegalovirus status was diagnosed with high sensitivity and specificity.

CDR3 size: 14 residues. In germline, CDR1 is SGHAT, CDR2 FQNNGV. Trimming cost V 3 bases and J 2 bases, with 11 bases left between them. Note on this clone: The antigen is not known.

Sequencing was performed with immunoSEQ multiplex PCR; in TCRdb, only in-frame clones are kept and a portion is missing. The table has 260,000 or so clones, more than 75% seen once. The sample taken for sequencing was PBMCs. The sequence came from a young man in good health and CMV-seronegative. V gene TRBV11-2 combines with J gene TRBJ2-7; no firm D call. In DNA, the CDR3 is TGTGCCAGCAGCTTCCCCCGGGTCGCCTACGAGCAGTACTTC. Translating it yields CASSFPRVAYEQYF.